This T cell receptor beta chain was observed in a study of blood T cells in healthy people across ages. Whole-study results and caveats: Leaving the PBMCs unsorted stopped any conclusive comparison of naive versus antigen-experienced cells.

With 5 bases removed from V and 1 base from J, the gap between germline ends came to 9 bases. The CDR3 length is 15 residues. From germline, CDR1 is SGHDN and CDR2 FVKESK. There are a few counts of this clonotype. The antigen remains undetermined. For the second PCR, which ran for roughly 6 to 11 cycles, a sample-barcoded 5' primer and a J-beta primer mix were used. A 12-random-nucleotide template-switch adaptor tagged each cDNA molecule. Every individual sample yielded 2.5 million or more paired-end reads (each containing CDR3). TCRdb recomputed calls from the 5' RACE reads with MiXCR, one row per CDR3 protein. The table shows some 1.5 million distinct CDR3 sequences, with 25% to 30% occurring only once.

Sequenced material: blood. The gene calls are TRBV14 and TRBJ2-6; unclear D gene. This TCR came from a woman younger than 45 in good health. The CDR3: CASSGSRSGANVLTF. CDR3 coding DNA: TGTGCCAGCAGCGGGTCTCGATCTGGGGCCAACGTCCTGACTTTC.